Below, 27 T cell receptor beta chains from the same sample are listed, as sequenced in a study of cytotoxic CD8 clonotypes in ibrutinib-treated CLL. Profiled with immunoSEQ multiplex PCR; TCRdb holds only in-frame clones, not every one. The table shows roughly 180,000 clones, with 72% occurring only once. The sequencing used PBMCs, collected after 24 months of ibrutinib treatment. Receptors originate from a human donor with chronic lymphocytic leukemia.

J is TRBJ2-7 and V is TRBV5-8; 14 positions agree with TRBD2. CDR1 is SGHTS and CDR2 is YDEGEE in the germline V gene. CDR3 size: 15 residues. Trimming at V came to 2 bases and at J to 6 bases, leaving 4 bases not matched to a gene. The CDR3 reads CASSLVGLAGAEQYF. Here the CDR3 DNA reads TGTGCCAGCAGCTTAGTGGGACTAGCGGGAGCCGAGCAGTACTTC.

The V gene is TRBV9, the J gene TRBJ2-1, with D perhaps matching TRBD1 or TRBD2 (7 bases each). Trimming removed 4 bases from V and 6 bases from J, with 23 bases in between. CDR1 is SGDLS and CDR2 is YYNGEE in the germline V gene. The CDR3 has 17 residues. The CDR3 loop is CASSSRGGTGIGNEQFF. In DNA, the CDR3 is TGTGCCAGCAGCTCCAGGGGGGGAACAGGGATTGGCAATGAGCAGTTCTTC.

The chain carries TRBV7-2 and TRBJ2-7; TRBD2 aligns across 11 bases. After removal of 5 bases from V and 7 bases from J, the junction contained 10 bases not matched to a gene. Germline CDR1 is SGHTA and CDR2 is FQGNSA. The CDR3 is 15 residues long. Written as DNA, the CDR3 is TGTGCCAGCAGCCTCACTAGCGGGAGTAGGAAGGAGCAGTACTTC. As protein: CASSLTSGSRKEQYF.

This clone was observed a few times. The sample has other DNA sequences that encode this CDR3 too. This chain links TRBV2 with TRBJ1-5, with D unclear. Germline V CDR1 and CDR2: SNHLY, FYNNEI. V gave up 3 bases and J gave up 3 bases, with 3 bases separating them. The CDR3 covers 12 residues. As DNA, the CDR3 is TGTGCCAGCAGTGATCCCAATCAGCCCCAGCATTTT. The encoded protein is CASSDPNQPQHF.

The rearrangement links TRBV19 to TRBJ1-4; a weak D match, TRBD1 (6 bases). The germline V gene has CDR1 LNHDA and CDR2 SQIVND (reference sequence). Between the trimmed V and J ends, which lost 4 bases and 8 bases, there was a span of 17 bases. The CDR3 extends over 15 amino acids. CDR3 in DNA: TGTGCCAGTAGTAACAGGGTCATTAAGAAGGAAAAACTGTTTTTT. It codes for CASSNRVIKKEKLFF.

This chain joins TRBV2 and TRBJ2-2; the match to TRBD1 covers 8 bases. CDR3 length: 13 residues. CDR1 is SNHLY and CDR2 is FYNNEI in the germline V gene. Losses at the gene ends were 6 bases for V and 5 bases for J; bases not matched to a gene: 2. CDR3 DNA: TGTGCCAGCAGCAGGGGGCAAACCGGGGAGCTGTTTTTT. This sequence encodes CASSRGQTGELFF.

The genes are TRBV4-2 and TRBJ2-3, with D perhaps TRBD1 (6 bases). Per the germline V gene, CDR1 is LGHNA and CDR2 is YNFKEQ. V lost 5 bases, J lost 2 bases, and 20 bases lay in between. The CDR3 sequence is 17 residues long. The CDR3 is CASSLALGQTNTDTQYF. For the CDR3, the DNA is TGTGCCAGCAGCTTGGCCCTTGGACAGACAAACACAGATACGCAGTATTTT.

This chain connects TRBV10-3 to TRBJ2-3, with TRBD2 matching 7 bases. The germline V gene has CDR1 ENHRY and CDR2 SYGVKD. V lost 3 bases and J lost 8; bases outside the gene matches: 14. This CDR3 is 16 amino acids long. CDR3 bases: TGTGCCATCAGTGAAAGCCCTTACCGGGGGGAGAGTACGCAGTATTTT. Its protein is CAISESPYRGESTQYF.

This clone was counted between two and nine times. This rearrangement joins TRBV7-2 to TRBJ1-5, with 7 nucleotides matching TRBD1. The CDR3 loop spans 15 amino acids. Looked up from germline, CDR1 is SGHTA and CDR2 is FQGNSA. Trimming took 0 bases from V and 2 from J; bases not matched to a gene: 1. The CDR3 is CASSLAGQRNQPQHF. CDR3 coding DNA: TGTGCCAGCAGCTTAGCGGGACAGCGCAATCAGCCCCAGCATTTT.

CDR3 nucleotide sequence: TGTGCCAGCAGCTGGGGACAGGGGAAGATGTCCTACGAGCAGTACTTC. Translation gives CASSWGQGKMSYEQYF. V and J are TRBV11-2 and TRBJ2-7; TRBD1 aligns across 10 bases. Germline CDR1 SGHAT, CDR2 FQNNGV. CDR3 length equals 16 residues. V was clipped by 4 bases and J by 1 base; unmatched bases: 7.

The chain employs TRBV27 and TRBJ2-7, with D maybe TRBD2 (6 bases). CDR1 and CDR2 (germline): MNHEY, SMNVEV (reference sequence). The CDR3 has 14 amino acids. V shed 0 bases and J shed 2 bases, with 8 bases lying between them. CDR3 DNA: TGTGCCAGCAGTTTATCGCGGGGCACCTACGAGCAGTACTTC. Its translation: CASSLSRGTYEQYF.

V is TRBV7-2 and J is TRBJ2-1; a possible D gene is TRBD2 (6 bases). Deletions cut 0 bases from V and 15 bases from J, with 15 bases between. Per germline, CDR1 SGHTA and CDR2 FQGNSA. The CDR3 totals 13 residues. CDR3 protein: CASSLASGFGSFF. CDR3 coding DNA: TGTGCCAGCAGCTTAGCGAGCGGGTTCGGTTCGTTCTTC.

As to this clone: Germline is not matched at one junction end, which may reflect a read error. The genes are TRBV19 and TRBJ2-7; a possible D gene is TRBD2 (5 bases). This CDR3 spans 10 amino acids. Looked up from germline, CDR1 is LNHDA and CDR2 is SQIVND (reference sequence). The CDR3 is CASSNGNQKF. The CDR3 bases are TGTGCCAGTAGTAACGGGAATCAGAAGTTC.

The chain links TRBV6-4 to TRBJ1-1, with 9 bases matching TRBD1. CDR1 and CDR2 from the germline V gene are MRHNA and SNTAGT. With 2 bases clipped from V and 6 bases from J, the junction kept 10 bases outside the gene matches. The CDR3 contains 16 residues. CDR3 coding DNA: TGTGCCAGCAGTGACACTACACAGGGGGCATGGGCTGAAGCTTTCTTT. Protein sequence: CASSDTTQGAWAEAFF.

This sequence joins TRBV7-9 and TRBJ2-1, with 8 bases lining up with TRBD2. The CDR3 extends over 18 amino acids. The V gene's germline CDR1 is SEHNR and CDR2 FQNEAQ (reference sequence). V was clipped by 2 bases and J by 8 bases; unmatched bases: 17. The CDR3 sequence: CASSLTEGGRPRSHEQFF. CDR3 DNA sequence: TGTGCCAGCAGCTTAACGGAAGGCGGGAGGCCCAGGTCCCATGAGCAGTTCTTC.

V and J are TRBV9 and TRBJ2-7, with TRBD2 as a possible D gene (5 bases). CDR3 size: 16 residues. Germline V gives CDR1 SGDLS, CDR2 YYNGEE. Trimming pared 3 bases from V and 2 bases from J, leaving 18 bases between. The CDR3 coding sequence is TGTGCCAGCAGCGCACACCAAAGCACGGAGGCCTACGAGCAGTACTTC. Translating gives CASSAHQSTEAYEQYF.

The chain uses TRBV5-6 and TRBJ2-1, with D possibly being TRBD1 (6 bases). There are 14 residues in the CDR3. Deletions cut 3 bases from V and 5 bases from J, with 12 bases between. Germline V gene data show CDR1 as SGHDT and CDR2 as YYEEEE. The CDR3 DNA follows: TGTGCCAGCAGCTCGCCGACAGGAAACAATGAGCAGTTCTTC. It translates to CASSSPTGNNEQFF.

V usage is TRBV10-1 and J usage is TRBJ2-7; D gene ambiguous. CDR1 is WNHNN and CDR2 is SYGVQD in the germline V gene (reference sequence). The CDR3 length is 12 residues. The ends were cut back, 5 bases at V and 0 bases at J, with 5 bases in the middle. The CDR3 DNA sequence: TGCGCCAGCAGTCTAAGCTCCTACGAGCAGTACTTC. Its protein is CASSLSSYEQYF.

The chain is built from TRBV7-2 and TRBJ1-2; D is possibly TRBD1 (5 bases). The CDR3 totals 13 residues. Germline CDR1 reads SGHTA; CDR2 reads FQGNSA. V dropped 5 bases and J dropped 3 bases, with 10 bases sitting between them. This chain's CDR3 is CASSRGRHYGYTF. The CDR3 DNA reads as TGTGCCAGCAGCCGGGGACGGCACTATGGCTACACCTTC.

The gene calls are TRBV28 and TRBJ2-7; D uncertain. In germline, CDR1 is MDHEN, CDR2 SYDVKM. The CDR3 runs to 11 residues. V was cut by 5 bases and J by 6 bases, with 8 bases left in between. The CDR3, as DNA: TGTGCCAGCAGTAAGGTCCTCGAGCAGTACTTC. Its protein product is CASSKVLEQYF.

The chain is built from TRBV7-9 and TRBJ2-3; tentatively, D is TRBD1 or TRBD2 (5 bases each). The CDR3 totals 17 residues. V lost 5 bases and J lost 1, with 19 bases in between. Germline V lookup: CDR1 SEHNR, CDR2 FQNEAQ (reference sequence). The CDR3 is CASSTGTLAPGTDTQYF. The CDR3, as DNA: TGTGCCAGCAGCACCGGGACCCTCGCGCCGGGCACAGATACGCAGTATTTT.

This rearrangement joins TRBV29-1 to TRBJ2-1; D assignment may be TRBD1 or TRBD2 (5 bases each). The V and J ends lost 4 bases and 2 bases respectively, with 15 bases between them. CDR3 size: 15 residues. Germline CDR1 and CDR2: SQVTM and ANQGSEA. CDR3 protein: CSVVRGQRPYNEQFF. The CDR3 DNA follows: TGCAGCGTTGTCCGGGGCCAGCGGCCCTACAATGAGCAGTTCTTC.

V gene TRBV19 combines with J gene TRBJ1-5, with D maybe TRBD1 (6 bases). CDR1 LNHDA and CDR2 SQIVND come from the germline V gene (reference sequence). V dropped 4 bases and J dropped 5 bases, with 18 bases sitting between them. CDR3 length: 16 residues. CDR3 residues: CASSTTYRVRHQPQHF. CDR3 bases: TGTGCCAGTAGTACCACCTACAGGGTCCGGCATCAGCCCCAGCATTTT.

This sequence joins TRBV5-4 and TRBJ2-1; 12 nucleotides line up with TRBD2. Trimming cost V 9 bases and J 3 bases; bases outside gene matches: 7. The germline V gene has CDR1 SGHNT and CDR2 YYREEE (reference sequence). The CDR3 length is 15 residues. CDR3 region: CAIPRLAGDYNEQFF. The CDR3 bases are TGTGCCATCCCGAGACTAGCGGGAGACTACAATGAGCAGTTCTTC.

The rearrangement links TRBV27 to TRBJ2-7; 7 positions agree with TRBD2. J lost 6 bases, V lost 6 bases, and 14 bases had no gene match. Germline CDR1 and CDR2: MNHEY and SMNVEV (reference sequence). This CDR3 spans 15 amino acids. The CDR3, as DNA: TGTGCCAGCAGCCTCGCGGCGGGAGCAACGTTCGAGCAGTACTTC. Its protein product is CASSLAAGATFEQYF.

The rearrangement uses TRBV12-5 and TRBJ2-7; D unclear. The CDR3 is 13 residues long. V dropped 9 bases and J dropped 3 bases, with 15 bases sitting between them. Germline V lookup: CDR1 LGHNT, CDR2 FRNRAP. The CDR3 DNA follows: TGTGCTAGCTCTCCTGAGATGAGCTACGAGCAGTACTTC. It encodes CASSPEMSYEQYF.

The rearrangement uses TRBV5-1 and TRBJ1-1; 7 bases agree with TRBD1. This CDR3 is 14 amino acids long. Germline V CDR1 and CDR2: SGHRS, YFSETQ. V shed 4 bases and J 4 bases; nucleotides not matched to a gene: 7. The CDR3 DNA reads as TGCGCCAGCAGCATAGGGGGCGCGGGCACTGAAGCTTTCTTT. This encodes CASSIGGAGTEAFF.